The 17 T cell receptor beta chains listed next were all sequenced from one sample in a study of control samples from healthy donors and cancer patients. TCRdb's copy holds only in-frame clones and misses some; the assay was immunoSEQ multiplex PCR. The sample yields 230,000 or so clones, over 90% seen once. The sequenced sample was blood. The receptors stem from a man between 45 and 60 years old in good health.

This chain links TRBV10-3 with TRBJ2-7, with TRBD1 matching over 10 bases. The germline V gene encodes CDR1 ENHRY and CDR2 SYGVKD. The junction had 10 bases not matched to a gene; V was cut back by 11 bases and J by 6 bases. The CDR3 has 13 amino acids. CDR3 amino acids: CAVSPGQGREQYF. As DNA, the CDR3 is TGTGCCGTCTCCCCGGGACAGGGGCGCGAGCAGTACTTC.

The J gene is TRBJ2-7, the V gene TRBV10-2, with TRBD2 identical over 11 bases. V lost 7 bases to trimming and J lost 7 bases; unmatched junction nucleotides: 12. The germline CDR1 and CDR2 sequences are WSHSY and SAAADI. The CDR3 is 15 amino acids. CDR3 amino acids: CASMSTSGAPREQYV. For the CDR3, the DNA is TGCGCCAGCATGTCGACTAGCGGGGCCCCTAGGGAGCAGTACGTC.

The rearrangement links TRBV5-1 to TRBJ1-1; weak D call: TRBD1 (5 bases). Between the trimmed V and J ends, which lost 5 bases and 12 bases, there was a span of 14 bases. CDR3 length: 11 residues. Looked up from germline, CDR1 is SGHRS and CDR2 is YFSETQ. The CDR3, as DNA: TGCGCCAGCAGTTTGAGGGACCTTACTTTCTTT. This sequence encodes CASSLRDLTFF.

DNA for the CDR3: TGTGCCAGCAGTATCGTGGGGAGCTCCTACGAGCAGTACTTC. This gives the protein CASSIVGSSYEQYF. This chain joins TRBV28 and TRBJ2-7; D might be TRBD2 (5 bases). The CDR3 runs 14 residues. The V gene's germline CDR1 is MDHEN and CDR2 SYDVKM. Trimming left V 5 bases short and J 0 bases short, with 11 bases between.

The rearrangement links TRBV5-5 to TRBJ1-1; D not certain. Trimming stripped 4 bases from V and 4 bases from J, with 17 bases between. Germline loops: CDR1 SGHKS, CDR2 YYEKEE (reference sequence). CDR3 length: 15 residues. This CDR3 is CASSRGSFSGTEAFF. CDR3 sequence (DNA): TGTGCCAGCAGCCGCGGATCTTTTTCGGGCACTGAAGCTTTCTTT.

The rearrangement links TRBV5-5 to TRBJ2-7, with 13 bases matching TRBD2. Trimming at V came to 4 bases and at J to 7 bases, leaving 8 bases not matched to a gene. The CDR3 covers 15 residues. CDR1 is SGHKS, CDR2 YYEKEE, per germline (reference sequence). DNA for the CDR3: TGTGCCAGCAGCCTTAGGACTAGCGGGGGTTTTGAGCAGTACGTC. Protein sequence: CASSLRTSGGFEQYV.

The chain recombines TRBV28 with TRBJ1-3; D is ambiguous. V was cut by 6 bases and J by 0 bases, with 15 bases left in between. The germline V gene encodes CDR1 MDHEN and CDR2 SYDVKM. The CDR3 is 16 amino acids. CDR3 DNA sequence: TGTGCCAGCAGCACATACCTCTGGTCCTCTGGAAACACCATATATTTT. Translation: CASSTYLWSSGNTIYF.

This rearrangement joins TRBV18 to TRBJ2-1; 9 nucleotides agree with TRBD2. CDR1 KGHSH and CDR2 LQKENI come from the germline V gene. The CDR3 is 12 amino acids. With 5 bases clipped from V and 13 bases from J, the junction kept 6 bases outside the gene matches. CDR3 sequence (DNA): TGTGCCAGCTCATCAGGACTAGCGCTACAGTTCTTC. It encodes CASSSGLALQFF.

The rearrangement joins TRBV27 to TRBJ1-2; 7 bases are shared with TRBD1. The J segment lost 4 bases and the V segment lost 1 base, leaving 9 bases of the junction unmatched. Germline CDR1 reads MNHEY; CDR2 reads SMNVEV (reference sequence). The CDR3 runs to 16 residues. CDR3 in amino acids: CASSLFGRGFFYGYTF. In nucleotides, the CDR3 is TGTGCCAGCAGTTTATTCGGCAGGGGGTTCTTCTATGGCTACACCTTC.

This chain uses TRBV28 with TRBJ2-7; TRBD1 matches at 9 bases. J gave up 6 bases and V 9 bases, and 6 bases lay outside the gene matches. The CDR3 loop spans 12 amino acids. CDR1 MDHEN and CDR2 SYDVKM come from the germline V gene. CDR3 protein: CASQGQGFEQYF. CDR3 sequence (DNA): TGTGCCAGTCAAGGACAGGGGTTCGAGCAGTACTTC.

CDR3: CASSGQGSTDTQYF. The DNA of the CDR3 is TGCGCCAGCAGCGGGCAGGGGAGCACAGATACGCAGTATTTT. The V and J genes are TRBV5-1 and TRBJ2-3; D perhaps matches TRBD1 (6 bases). V was cut by 4 bases and J by 0 bases, with 9 bases left in between. CDR1 is SGHRS and CDR2 is YFSETQ in the germline V gene. This CDR3 is built from 14 residues.

The gene calls are TRBV28 and TRBJ1-2; a weak D match, TRBD1 (5 bases). Germline V lookup: CDR1 MDHEN, CDR2 SYDVKM. The CDR3 spans 13 residues. V shed 4 bases and J shed 1 base, with 7 bases lying between them. The CDR3 reads CASSYRSNYGYTF. CDR3 in DNA: TGTGCCAGCAGTTACAGGAGTAACTATGGCTACACCTTC.

The chain has TRBV3-1 (or the pseudogene TRBV3-2) and TRBJ2-3, with D uncertain. With 3 bases removed from V and 5 bases from J, the gap between germline ends came to 3 bases. The length of the CDR3 is 11 residues. Germline values: CDR1 LGHDT, CDR2 YNNKEL (reference sequence). In nucleotides, the CDR3 is TGTGCCAGCAGCCAGATAGATACGCAGTATTTT. This encodes CASSQIDTQYF.

The V call is TRBV6-5, the J call TRBJ1-3; D possibly corresponds to TRBD1 (5 bases). Germline values: CDR1 MNHEY, CDR2 SVGAGI. The CDR3 contains 15 residues. Trimming left V 7 bases short and J 3 bases short, with 16 bases between. The chain's CDR3 is CASIINWGGGNTIYF. For the CDR3, the DNA is TGTGCCAGCATCATAAATTGGGGGGGTGGAAACACCATATATTTT.

V is TRBV7-8 and J is TRBJ1-5; D is possibly TRBD1 (6 bases). The V gene lost 5 bases and the J gene lost 3 bases, with 11 bases spanning the gap. The CDR3 length is 14 residues. Germline assignment: CDR1 SGHVS and CDR2 FQNEAQ. CDR3 region: CASSLGQNNQPQHF. As DNA, the CDR3 is TGTGCCAGCAGCCTAGGACAGAACAATCAGCCCCAGCATTTT.

Concerning this clone: Relative to the germline gene, one junction end is altered; a read error may explain this. The chain has TRBV27 and TRBJ1-5, with D perhaps TRBD1 (5 bases). This CDR3 region has 13 residues. Per germline, CDR1 MNHEY and CDR2 SMNVEV (reference sequence). DNA of the CDR3: TGTGCCGGCAGTGGGGGTCGGGGTCAGCCCCAGCATTTT. As protein: CAGSGGRGQPQHF.

CDR3 protein: CASSPQAGGYGYTF. As DNA, the CDR3 is TGTGCCAGCAGCCCCCAGGCAGGGGGCTATGGCTACACCTTC. The chain combines TRBV9 with TRBJ1-2, with TRBD1 matching 7 bases. Trimming took 4 bases from V and 4 from J; bases not matched to a gene: 7. The CDR3 has 14 residues. In germline, CDR1 is SGDLS, CDR2 YYNGEE. The whole variable domain, filled in from reference TRBV9 and TRBJ1-2, reads DSGVTQTPKHLITATGQRVTLRCSPRSGDLSVYWYQQSLDQGLQFLIQYYNGEERAKGNILERFSAQQFPDLHSELNLSSLELGDSALYFCASSPQAGGYGYTFGSGTRLTVV.